This T cell receptor (beta chain) came from a study of blood T cell repertoires in COVID-19. Whole-study context: COVID-19 samples, acute and convalescent, were from the United States, Italy and Spain. PBMCs, B-cell-depleted T cells, or T cells were the source of the cDNA or gDNA that made up the material.

Sequencing used immunoSEQ multiplex PCR; TCRdb keeps in-frame clones, though not all of them. The profile shows some 180,000 clones, more than 75% of them singletons. The CDR3 spans 15 residues. Germline V gene data show CDR1 as LNHDA and CDR2 as SQIVND (reference sequence). V was clipped by 1 base and J by 0 bases, with 6 bases between them. This clone came up a few times. The chain couples TRBV19 to TRBJ2-2, with unresolved D. The sequence was obtained from a man between 35 and 55 years old with active or convalescent COVID-19. The sample taken for sequencing was peripheral blood. This CDR3 reads CASSIAGSNTGELFF. The CDR3, as DNA: TGTGCCAGTAGTATAGCCGGGTCGAACACCGGGGAGCTGTTTTTT.